This T cell receptor (beta chain) was obtained from a study of shared clonotypes between healthy human individuals. A word on this clone: The target antigen is unknown.

Germline V gene data show CDR1 as GTSNPN and CDR2 as SVGIG (reference sequence). Trimming removed 5 bases from V and 7 bases from J, with 18 bases in between. The CDR3 extends over 13 amino acids. Splitting of CD4+ cells produced CD45RA+ naive and CD45RA-negative memory subsets. TCRdb's table, derived via immunoSEQ multiplex PCR, lists solely in-frame clones and lacks some. In the table there are 2.5 million or so clones, around 94% of which are singletons. General study points: Shared clonotypes across all four donors exceeded non-shared ones in generation probability.

This receptor was obtained from a man between 18 and 35 years old in good health. The rearrangement joins TRBV30 to TRBJ2-7; perhaps TRBD2 as D (6 bases). Sequencing input: naive CD4+ T cells sorted from blood. Subset of the sample: CD45RA+ positively selected. The CDR3 coding sequence is TGTGCCTGGGAGGGGTCTCCCCGGGGGGAGCAGTACTTC. Its protein is CAWEGSPRGEQYF.